This T cell receptor beta chain was profiled in a study of T cell repertoires in cytomegalovirus infection. Study-wide results and caveats: HLA-C-restricted CMV clonotypes gave the most frequent clonotype in two of eight donors.

Turning to this clonotype: What it recognizes is unknown.

Per the germline V gene, CDR1 is DFQATT and CDR2 is SNEGSKA (reference sequence). CDR3 length: 14 residues. V was clipped by 6 bases and J by 6 bases, with 21 bases between them. TCRdb recomputed calls from the reads with MiXCR, one row per CDR3 protein. Of about 490,000 distinct CDR3 sequences listed, approximately 10% are singletons. The J gene is TRBJ2-7, the V gene TRBV20-1, with D unclear. Sequences were obtained from PBMCs. The receptor was isolated from a human donor in good health (CMV status not recorded). Some clones in this sample may be carry-over from other donors' samples. The DNA of the CDR3 is TGCAGTGCAATTGTGGCCTCCGATCGGAGCGAGCAGTACTTC. Translation: CSAIVASDRSEQYF.